This T cell receptor (beta chain) derives from a study of CD8+ T cells in alopecia areata. Whole-study context: Graft recipients were roughly 6-11-week-old female C3H/HeJ mice, and donor skin originated from approximately 6-12-month-old C3H/HeJ mice with spontaneous alopecia.

The length of the CDR3 is 15 residues. Per germline, CDR1 NSQYPW and CDR2 LRSPGD (reference sequence). V was trimmed by 3 bases and J by 0 bases, leaving 10 bases between them. CD4, CD8alpha, NKG2D, NKG2ACE and other markers were used to sort pooled cutaneous lymph node cells. Extracted RNA was reverse transcribed, and the resulting cDNA served as sequencing template. Generated by immunoSEQ multiplex PCR, the TCRdb table keeps only in-frame clones and is missing some. This repertoire lists 200,000 to 300,000 clones without singletons; 1.2% sits in the top ten. General observations from the study: TCR sharing across patients was less clear than in mice, possibly HLA-related. Normal skin's resident alphabeta T cells are also sequenced in scalp samples. More clonal than normal scalp was lesional scalp, particularly alopecia totalis/universalis.

Comment on this clone: Its antigen is still unknown. The gene names here belong to mouse. The CDR3 goes on 4 residues after the read ends, and that part is filled in from the germline J gene. The same CDR3 can be traced to other DNA sequences in this sample.

V and J are TRBV1 and TRBJ2-4; tentatively, D is TRBD1 (5 bases). The sequencing input was CD4+ T cells sorted from a lymph node. The TCR originated in a C3H/HeJ mouse with alopecia areata. MHC haplotype: H2-k. The CDR3 protein is CTCSARTTSQNTLYF. The covered CDR3 bases are TGCACCTGCAGTGCGCGGACAACTAGTCAAAAC.